This TCR beta chain was observed in a study of tumor-infiltrating lymphocytes in primary liver carcinoma. Study information: There were tumors of stage T1-T3 N0M0, each 4.2 to 10 cm across. Study-wide findings and caveats: Overlap between tumor regions exceeded overlap of tumor with adjacent tissue or blood. Against blood, tumors held a significantly higher top-250-clone fraction (p = 0.039).

Many counts were recorded for this clonotype. Its target is unknown. With a constant-region primer, TCR beta cDNA was made from approximately 520 ng of total RNA. ARM-PCR, slightly modified, supplied the TCR beta libraries through three nested multiplex PCR rounds. The two initial PCR rounds, around 11 cycles each, used TRBV1-TRBV30 forward and C-beta reverse primers. Via MiXCR, TCRdb re-called the multiplex PCR reads, giving one row per CDR3 protein. The repertoire holds under 90,000 distinct CDR3 sequences, with around 70% as singletons. RNA and DNA were co-extracted from approximately 20-30 mg of unsorted bulk tissue. Patients had chronic HBV infection and were treatment-naive. The V end lost 6 bases, the J end lost 9 bases, and 11 bases lay between the germline ends. The V gene's germline CDR1 is MNHNY and CDR2 SVGAGI (reference sequence). This CDR3 is built from 11 residues.

The chain couples TRBV6-6 to TRBJ1-1; TRBD1 is a possible D gene (6 bases). The sequenced sample was liver tumor tissue from sampling region 1. The subset here: tumor region T1, superior pole. The sequence derives from a man aged 35 to 55 with primary liver carcinoma and hepatitis B virus infection. The CDR3 DNA sequence: TGTGCCAGCAGGTTGGACAGTAAAGCTTTCTTT. This codes for CASRLDSKAFF.